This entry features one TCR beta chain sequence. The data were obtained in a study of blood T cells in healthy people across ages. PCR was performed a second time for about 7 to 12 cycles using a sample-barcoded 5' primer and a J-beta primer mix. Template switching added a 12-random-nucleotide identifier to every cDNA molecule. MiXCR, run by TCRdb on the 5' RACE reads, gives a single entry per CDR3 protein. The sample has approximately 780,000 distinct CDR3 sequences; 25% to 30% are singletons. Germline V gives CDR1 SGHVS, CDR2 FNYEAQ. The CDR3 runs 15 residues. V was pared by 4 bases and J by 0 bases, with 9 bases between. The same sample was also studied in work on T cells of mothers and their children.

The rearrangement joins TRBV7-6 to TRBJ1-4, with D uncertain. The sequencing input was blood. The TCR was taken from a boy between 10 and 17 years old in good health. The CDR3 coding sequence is TGTGCCAGCAGCTACAGAGATGCAACTAATGAAAAACTGTTTTTT. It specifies CASSYRDATNEKLFF.